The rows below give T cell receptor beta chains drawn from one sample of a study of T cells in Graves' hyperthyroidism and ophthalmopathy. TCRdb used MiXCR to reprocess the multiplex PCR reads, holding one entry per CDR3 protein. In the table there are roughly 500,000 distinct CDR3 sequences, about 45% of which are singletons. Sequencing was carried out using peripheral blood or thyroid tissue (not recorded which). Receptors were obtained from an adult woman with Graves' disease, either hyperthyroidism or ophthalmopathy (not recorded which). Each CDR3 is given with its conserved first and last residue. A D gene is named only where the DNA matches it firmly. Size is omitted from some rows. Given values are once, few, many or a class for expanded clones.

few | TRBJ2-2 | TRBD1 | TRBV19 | CASSNGQGTGELFF | TGTGCCAGTAGTAATGGACAGGGGACCGGGGAGCTGTTTTTT
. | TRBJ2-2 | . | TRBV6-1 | CASSEGRDHTGELFF | TGTGCCAGCAGTGAAGGGAGAGATCACACCGGGGAGCTGTTTTTT
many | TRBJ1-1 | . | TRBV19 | CASSMGMNTEAFF | TGTGCCAGTAGTATGGGGATGAACACTGAAGCTTTCTTT
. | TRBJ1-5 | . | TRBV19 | CASSIVGNTGIRNQPQHF | TGTGCCAGTAGTATTGTAGGGAACACCGGGATCCGCAATCAGCCCCAGCATTTT
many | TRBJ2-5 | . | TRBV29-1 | CSVAGIQETQYF | TGCAGCGTTGCAGGGATCCAAGAGACCCAGTACTTC
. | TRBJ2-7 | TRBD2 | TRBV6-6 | CASHEATSGRPWEQYF | TGTGCCAGCCATGAGGCTACTAGCGGGAGGCCGTGGGAGCAGTACTTC
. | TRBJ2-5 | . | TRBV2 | CASSYSRTKETQYF | TGTGCCAGCAGTTACTCGCGGACTAAAGAGACCCAGTACTTC
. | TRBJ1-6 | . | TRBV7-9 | CASSPNRDSPLHF | TGTGCCAGCAGCCCAAACCGGGATTCACCCCTCCACTTT
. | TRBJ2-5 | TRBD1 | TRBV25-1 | CASSPDRMIQETQYF | TGTGCCAGCTCACCGGACAGGATGATCCAAGAGACCCAGTACTTC
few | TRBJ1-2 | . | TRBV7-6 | CASSLYSGSPYGYTF | TGTGCCAGCAGCTTATATTCAGGGTCGCCCTATGGCTACACCTTC
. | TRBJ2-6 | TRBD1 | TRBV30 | CAWSLGTGGPGAF | TGTGCCTGGAGTCTCGGGACAGGGGGCCCCGGAGCTTTC
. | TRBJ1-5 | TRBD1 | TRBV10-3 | CAISGTGDNQPQHF | TGTGCCATCAGCGGGACAGGGGACAATCAGCCCCAGCATTTT
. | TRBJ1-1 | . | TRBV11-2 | CASSFRIGQSMNTEAFF | TGTGCCAGCAGCTTTCGCATCGGGCAAAGCATGAACACTGAAGCTTTCTTT
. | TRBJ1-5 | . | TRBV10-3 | CAISEGGSSNQPQHF | TGTGCCATCAGTGAGGGAGGGTCTAGCAATCAGCCCCAGCATTTT
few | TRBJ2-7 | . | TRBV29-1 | CSLGHRYEQYF | TGCAGCTTGGGACACCGGTACGAGCAGTACTTC
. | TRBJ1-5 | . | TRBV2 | CASSEVRGRQPQHF | TGTGCCAGCAGTGAAGTTCGGGGCCGTCAGCCCCAGCATTTT
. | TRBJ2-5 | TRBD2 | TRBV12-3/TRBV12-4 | CASSRTSGAQETQYF | TGTGCCAGCAGCAGGACTAGCGGGGCTCAAGAGACCCAGTACTTC
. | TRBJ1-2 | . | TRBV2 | CASLGREVKGYTF | TGTGCCAGCCTGGGCAGGGAAGTTAAGGGCTACACCTTC
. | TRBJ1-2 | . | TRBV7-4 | CASSVYSQAIYGYTF | TGTGCCAGCAGCGTCTACAGTCAGGCGATCTACGGCTACACCTTC
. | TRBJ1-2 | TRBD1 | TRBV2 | CASIEDRGVGYTF | TGTGCCAGCATAGAGGACAGGGGGGTCGGCTACACCTTC
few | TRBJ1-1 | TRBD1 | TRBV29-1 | CSVAGTENTEAFF | TGCAGCGTGGCCGGGACAGAGAACACTGAAGCTTTCTTT
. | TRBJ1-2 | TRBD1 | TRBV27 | CASSSRQGDYNYGYTF | TGTGCCAGCAGTTCCCGACAGGGGGATTACAACTATGGCTACACCTTC
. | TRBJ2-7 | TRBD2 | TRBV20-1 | CSARTPGRESYEQYF | TGCAGTGCTAGGACCCCAGGGCGGGAGTCCTACGAGCAGTACTTC
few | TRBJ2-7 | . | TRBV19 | CASQPSGSWIYEQYF | TGTGCCAGCCAACCGTCAGGGAGTTGGATTTACGAGCAGTACTTC
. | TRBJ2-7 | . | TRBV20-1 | CSASRLSGHEQYF | TGCAGTGCTTCTCGACTTAGCGGCCACGAGCAGTACTTC
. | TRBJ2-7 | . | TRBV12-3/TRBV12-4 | CASSQEGGDSRF | TGTGCCAGCAGCCAAGAAGGCGGGGACAGTCGATTC
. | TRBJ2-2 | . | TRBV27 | CASRQVGTGELFF | TGTGCCAGCAGACAGGTCGGCACCGGGGAGCTGTTTTTT
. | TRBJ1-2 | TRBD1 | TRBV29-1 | CSVAWDSPYGYTF | TGCAGCGTAGCCTGGGACAGCCCGTATGGCTACACCTTC
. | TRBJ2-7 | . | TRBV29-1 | CSVEGGPASYEQYF | TGCAGCGTTGAAGGGGGGCCAGCTTCCTACGAGCAGTACTTC
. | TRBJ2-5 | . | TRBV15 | CATSKGGDPGETQYF | TGTGCCACCAGCAAAGGCGGGGACCCCGGGGAGACCCAGTACTTC
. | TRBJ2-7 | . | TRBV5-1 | CASSWEGGGEQYF | TGCGCCAGCAGCTGGGAGGGAGGGGGCGAGCAGTACTTC
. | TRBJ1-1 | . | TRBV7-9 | CASSLGGGANSEAFF | TGTGCCAGCAGCTTAGGAGGAGGGGCGAACTCTGAAGCTTTCTTT
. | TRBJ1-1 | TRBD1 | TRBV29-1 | CSVAKGGAETEAFF | TGCAGCGTTGCCAAAGGGGGCGCGGAAACTGAAGCTTTCTTT